This record concerns one TCR beta chain sequence. Antigen specificity is unknown. The data were taken from a study of cytomegalovirus exposure and HLA in healthy donors. General observations from the study: Reportedly, cytomegalovirus status was diagnosed with high sensitivity and specificity. Sequencing likely produced, as an artifact, a cluster of highly shared sequence variants. Data from an earlier analysis indicated that most TCR beta V segments were productive either about 90% or about 30% of the time.

It was with 60 Vbeta and 13 Jbeta primers that the PCR ran. Sequencing used immunoSEQ multiplex PCR; TCRdb keeps in-frame clones, though not all of them. The table includes over 150,000 clones, around 80% detected once. CDR3 length: 18 amino acids. Sequencing used PBMCs. V is TRBV21-1 and J is TRBJ2-2; TRBD1, the table's D call, lacks a check against the DNA. TRBV21-1 constitutes a pseudogene. The clonotype originates from a woman in her sixties or seventies in good health and CMV-seropositive. CDR3 coding DNA: TGTGCCAGCAGCATATATCCTAGGGACAGGGGTGACACCGGGGAGCTGTTTTTT. Protein product: CASSIYPRDRGDTGELFF.